This T cell receptor (beta chain) was documented in a study of cytomegalovirus exposure and HLA in healthy donors. PCR primers comprised 60 Vbeta and 13 Jbeta primers. TCRdb's copy holds only in-frame clones and misses some; the assay was immunoSEQ multiplex PCR. This repertoire includes 180,000 or so clones. Per the germline V gene, CDR1 is LNHDA and CDR2 is SQIVND (reference sequence). J was trimmed by 7 bases and V by 4 bases; bases with no gene match: 3. This CDR3 region has 13 residues. The source material was PBMCs. This chain joins TRBV19 and TRBJ1-5, with TRBD1 identical over 8 bases. The sequence came from a boy under 18 in good health and CMV-seronegative. The CDR3 nucleotides are TGTGCCAGTAGTACGGACAGGGACCAGCCCCAGCATTTT. It encodes CASSTDRDQPQHF.